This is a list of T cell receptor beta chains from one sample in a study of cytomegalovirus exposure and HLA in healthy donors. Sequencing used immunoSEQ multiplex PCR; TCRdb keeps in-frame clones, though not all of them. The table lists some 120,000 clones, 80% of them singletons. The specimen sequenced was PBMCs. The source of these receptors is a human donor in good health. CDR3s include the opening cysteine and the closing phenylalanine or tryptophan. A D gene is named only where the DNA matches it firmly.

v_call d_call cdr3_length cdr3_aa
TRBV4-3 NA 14 CASRGPGTSPEAFF
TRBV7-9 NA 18 CASSLSTTDPPGYTEAFF
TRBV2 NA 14 CASSDRGLWDGYTF
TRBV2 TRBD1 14 CASRGDRAGGELFF
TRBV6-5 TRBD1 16 CASSYRTRGRSPGYTF
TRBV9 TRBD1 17 CASSSHDRGSTRDGYTF
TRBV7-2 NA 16 CASSKSPGSSGNTIYF
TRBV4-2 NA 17 CASSQETGFSATYEQYF
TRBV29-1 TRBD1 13 CSVGQGVNTEAFF
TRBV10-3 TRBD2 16 CAISESSSGVYNEQFF
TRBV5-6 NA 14 CASSSTSGANVLTF
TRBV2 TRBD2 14 CASSEGLAVYEQYF
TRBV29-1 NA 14 CSVETGLGANVLTF